The 22 T cell receptor beta chains presented below share a single source sample, sequenced in a study of T cells in Graves' hyperthyroidism and ophthalmopathy (dated by TCRdb to about 2019). Libraries came from multiplex PCR. The sample was run on an Illumina HiSeq 2000. TCR beta CDR3 regions were amplified from RNA transcripts. The TCR CDR3 was subjected to a first round of RT-PCR using the HTBI primer set and the Qiagen OneStep RT-PCR kit. TCRdb ran its own pipeline on the public reads, namely fastp trimming at Q25 and MiXCR clone calling, and kept in-frame beta chains. Records with the same CDR3 protein are collapsed into one entry carrying the most frequent genes and DNA. The sample has about 570,000 distinct CDR3 sequences on record, roughly 50% of them singletons. Together, the top ten hold 19% of the sample. The source material was peripheral blood or thyroid tissue (not recorded which). The receptors come from an adult woman with Graves' disease, either hyperthyroidism or ophthalmopathy (not recorded which).

This clonotype turned up a few times. This sequence joins TRBV27 and TRBJ1-4; D may be TRBD1 (6 bases). This CDR3 has 14 amino acids. Germline lookup yields CDR1 MNHEY and CDR2 SMNVEV (reference sequence). The CDR3 here is CSRQGRGTNEKLFF. The CDR3 DNA reads as TGTTCCCGTCAGGGGCGCGGGACTAATGAAAAACTGTTTTTT.

This clonotype turned up a few times. The chain combines TRBV10-3 with TRBJ1-5; a possible D gene is TRBD1 (5 bases). The CDR3 has 15 amino acids. V was clipped by 5 bases and J by 1 base, with 12 bases between them. Germline V gene data show CDR1 as ENHRY and CDR2 as SYGVKD. As DNA, the CDR3 is TGTGCCATCAGTCAGGGCGTAGGGAGCAATCAGCCCCAGCATTTT. This sequence encodes CAISQGVGSNQPQHF.

The chain couples TRBV28 to TRBJ1-3; the D gene is possibly TRBD1 (5 bases). The germline V gene encodes CDR1 MDHEN and CDR2 SYDVKM. This CDR3 has 13 amino acids. The V gene lost 7 bases and the J gene lost 5 bases, with 12 bases spanning the gap. The CDR3 coding sequence is TGTGCCAGCATCGAGGGGCTACGAAACACCATATATTTT. Translating gives CASIEGLRNTIYF.

Comments on this clonotype: At one end, the junction sequence differs from germline, possibly due to a read error. The chain carries TRBV4-1 and TRBJ2-7; TRBD2 agrees at 8 bases. The length of the CDR3 is 14 residues. The germline V gene encodes CDR1 MGHRA and CDR2 YSYEKL. The CDR3 bases are TGCGGCAGCAGTCCCGGACTAGCTCGCTACGAGCAGTACTTC. Its protein product is CGSSPGLARYEQYF.

Points on this clonotype: The junction shows a germline mismatch at one end, possibly a read error. The J gene is TRBJ1-6, the V gene TRBV6-5; D call uncertain. Germline V lookup: CDR1 MNHEY, CDR2 SVGAGI. This CDR3 region has 15 residues. The CDR3 coding sequence is TGTGCCAACGGCCGTCGGACGGACTATAATTTACCCCTCCACTTT. Translated, it gives CANGRRTDYNLPLHF.

This clonotype was recorded many times. This sequence joins TRBV7-9 and TRBJ1-2; 9 bases fit TRBD1. Per germline, CDR1 SEHNR and CDR2 FQNEAQ (reference sequence). With V trimmed by 3 bases and J by 14 bases, 16 bases remained unmatched. This CDR3 is built from 15 residues. The CDR3 reads CASSFRDRDLLRPTF. CDR3 DNA sequence: TGTGCCAGCAGCTTTAGGGACAGGGACCTTCTAAGACCGACCTTC.

This clonotype occurred many times. This rearrangement joins TRBV11-2 to TRBJ2-5; tentative D call: TRBD1 (5 bases). V lost 1 base and J lost 5, with 11 bases in between. CDR3 size: 14 residues. Germline V gives CDR1 SGHAT, CDR2 FQNNGV. Here the CDR3 reads CASSLVTGWETQYF. CDR3 DNA sequence: TGTGCCAGCAGCTTAGTCACAGGTTGGGAGACCCAGTACTTC. The full variable domain, with the rest looked up from reference TRBV11-2 and TRBJ2-5, is EAGVAQSPRYKIIEKRQSVAFWCNPISGHATLYWYQQILGQGPKLLIQFQNNGVVDDSQLPKDRFSAERLKGVDSTLKIQPAKLEDSAVYLCASSLVTGWETQYFGPGTRLLVL.

The rearrangement uses TRBV20-1 and TRBJ1-5; D call uncertain. V was cut by 3 bases and J by 0 bases, with 18 bases left in between. Germline CDR1 and CDR2: DFQATT and SNEGSKA (reference sequence). The CDR3 extends over 17 amino acids. CDR3: CSARVIAELHSNQPQHF. CDR3 DNA: TGCAGTGCTAGGGTAATAGCAGAGTTACATAGCAATCAGCCCCAGCATTTT.

DNA of the CDR3: TGTGCCAGCGCGGATGGTTCACCCCTCCACTTT. This translates into CASADGSPLHF. The genes are TRBV2 and TRBJ1-6; D unresolved. V gave up 8 bases and J gave up 9 bases, with 8 bases separating them. CDR1 is SNHLY, CDR2 FYNNEI, per germline. The length of the CDR3 is 11 residues.

The CDR3 DNA is TGTGCCATCAGAGCAGGGACAGGGAGAGGTCAGCCCCAGCATTTT. Its translation is CAIRAGTGRGQPQHF. The chain carries TRBV10-3 and TRBJ1-5; 9 nucleotides line up with TRBD1. The CDR3 extends over 15 amino acids. CDR1 and CDR2 (germline): ENHRY, SYGVKD. Trimming took 6 bases from V and 6 from J; bases not matched to a gene: 9.

This clonotype has only one observation. V gene TRBV20-1 combines with J gene TRBJ1-1; a possible D gene is TRBD1 (5 bases). Germline CDR1 and CDR2: DFQATT and SNEGSKA (reference sequence). This CDR3 is 11 amino acids long. Trimming took off 5 bases at V and 11 bases at J, with 15 bases between the two ends. CDR3 in amino acids: CSAYGAMLAFF. The CDR3 DNA reads TGCAGTGCTTACGGGGCGATGTTGGCTTTCTTT.

This clonotype has just a few counts. The chain is built from TRBV29-1 and TRBJ1-2, with 7 bases fitting TRBD1. J lost 6 bases, V lost 6 bases, and 1 base had no gene match. This CDR3 has 10 residues. Germline V lookup: CDR1 SQVTM, CDR2 ANQGSEA. CDR3 sequence: CSVGTDGYTF. In nucleotides, the CDR3 is TGCAGCGTAGGGACAGATGGCTACACCTTC.

V usage is TRBV19 and J usage is TRBJ1-2, with D hard to call. Germline V gives CDR1 LNHDA, CDR2 SQIVND (reference sequence). The CDR3 consists of 13 residues. V was cut by 6 bases and J by 2 bases, with 10 bases left in between. The chain's CDR3 is CASSRRENYGYTF. The DNA for the CDR3 is TGTGCCAGTAGCCGGAGAGAAAACTATGGCTACACCTTC. The full variable domain, with the rest looked up from reference TRBV19 and TRBJ1-2, is DGGITQSPKYLFRKEGQNVTLSCEQNLNHDAMYWYRQDPGQGLRLIYYSQIVNDFQKGDIAEGYSVSREKKESFPLTVTSAQKNPTAFYLCASSRRENYGYTFGSGTRLTVV.

The chain uses TRBV6-1 and TRBJ1-6; D is uncertain. The V end lost 7 bases, the J end lost 10 bases, and 14 bases lay between the germline ends. Germline CDR1 and CDR2: MNHNS and SASEGT. This CDR3 spans 13 amino acids. The CDR3 loop reads CASTVRANSPLHF. The CDR3, as DNA: TGTGCCAGCACCGTGAGAGCTAACTCACCCCTCCACTTT.

The V and J genes are TRBV20-1 and TRBJ2-5; 9 nucleotides match TRBD1. The CDR3 sequence is 16 residues long. Germline assignment: CDR1 DFQATT and CDR2 SNEGSKA (reference sequence). The ends lost 6 bases at V and 6 bases at J; junction bases unmatched: 17. CDR3 protein: CSALGQGREGSKTQYF. The CDR3 DNA reads as TGCAGTGCCCTAGGACAGGGGAGGGAGGGTTCGAAGACCCAGTACTTC.

The J gene is TRBJ2-7, the V gene TRBV5-1; TRBD1 or TRBD2 may be the D gene (6 bases each). The CDR3 is 14 residues long. CDR1 and CDR2 from the germline V gene are SGHRS and YFSETQ. V gave up 1 base and J gave up 0 bases, with 8 bases separating them. CDR3 protein: CASSLRGVSYEQYF. The CDR3, as DNA: TGCGCCAGCAGCTTGAGGGGGGTCTCCTACGAGCAGTACTTC.

This sequence joins TRBV20-1 and TRBJ2-2; 10 bases are shared with TRBD1. The CDR3 has 15 amino acids. V lost 3 bases, J lost 5 bases, and 6 bases stayed unmatched. From germline, CDR1 is DFQATT and CDR2 SNEGSKA (reference sequence). CDR3 DNA: TGCAGTGCTAGGCCGACAGGGGGCCAGACCGGGGAGCTGTTTTTT. This sequence encodes CSARPTGGQTGELFF.

This clonotype was found many times. The V and J genes are TRBV7-2 and TRBJ1-2; tentatively, D is TRBD1 (5 bases). The CDR3 sequence is 15 residues long. The germline V and J ends were trimmed by 5 bases and 4 bases, with 17 bases remaining between them. The germline V gene encodes CDR1 SGHTA and CDR2 FQGNSA. The CDR3 here is CASSPPRGAAYGYTF. CDR3 nucleotide sequence: TGTGCCAGCAGCCCCCCACGGGGCGCGGCCTATGGCTACACCTTC. Full variable domain (remainder filled in from reference TRBV7-2 and TRBJ1-2): GAGVSQSPSNKVTEKGKDVELRCDPISGHTALYWYRQSLGQGLEFLIYFQGNSAPDKSGLPSDRFSAERTGGSVSTLTIQRTQQEDSAVYLCASSPPRGAAYGYTFGSGTRLTVV.

The V and J genes are TRBV4-3 and TRBJ1-2; D may be TRBD1 (5 bases). The length of the CDR3 is 14 residues. The germline V and J ends were trimmed by 0 bases and 0 bases, with 5 bases remaining between them. The germline V gene encodes CDR1 LGHNA and CDR2 YSLEER. The DNA for the CDR3 is TGCGCCAGCAGCCAAGAGGGGGCTAACTATGGCTACACCTTC. Residues: CASSQEGANYGYTF.

The V and J genes are TRBV6-1 and TRBJ1-6; a possible D gene is TRBD1 (5 bases). Germline V gene data show CDR1 as MNHNS and CDR2 as SASEGT. The V end lost 4 bases, the J end lost 9 bases, and 10 bases lay between the germline ends. The CDR3 covers 13 residues. CDR3 in amino acids: CASSAAGLSPLHF. The CDR3, as DNA: TGTGCCAGCAGTGCCGCGGGACTTTCACCCCTCCACTTT.

The chain joins TRBV11-2 to TRBJ1-6; D ambiguous. The V gene's germline CDR1 is SGHAT and CDR2 FQNNGV. This CDR3 spans 13 amino acids. The V and J ends lost 0 bases and 13 bases respectively, with 10 bases between them. The DNA of the CDR3 is TGTGCCAGCAGCTTAGATGGAGTGTCGCCCCTCCACTTT. This sequence encodes CASSLDGVSPLHF.

This clonotype appeared once. The chain carries TRBV7-8 and TRBJ1-4, with D maybe TRBD1 (6 bases). The V and J ends lost 4 bases and 8 bases respectively, with 14 bases between them. The CDR3 loop spans 14 amino acids. Germline CDR1 SGHVS, CDR2 FQNEAQ. The CDR3: CASSSRQAGEKLFF. CDR3 DNA sequence: TGTGCCAGCAGCTCACGACAGGCGGGGGAAAAACTGTTTTTT.